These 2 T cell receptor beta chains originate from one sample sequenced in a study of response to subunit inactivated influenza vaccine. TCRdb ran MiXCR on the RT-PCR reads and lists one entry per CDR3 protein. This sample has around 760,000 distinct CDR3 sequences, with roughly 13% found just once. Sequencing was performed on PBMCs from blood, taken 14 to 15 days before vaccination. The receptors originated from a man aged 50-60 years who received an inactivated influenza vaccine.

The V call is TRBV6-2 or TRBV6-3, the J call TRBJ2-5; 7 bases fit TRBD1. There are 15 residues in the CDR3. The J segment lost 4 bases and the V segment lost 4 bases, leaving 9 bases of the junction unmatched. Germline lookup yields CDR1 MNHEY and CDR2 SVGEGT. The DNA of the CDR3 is TGTGCCAGCAGTTTGTTGAGGGGGCCGGGAGAGACCCAGTACTTC. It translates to CASSLLRGPGETQYF.

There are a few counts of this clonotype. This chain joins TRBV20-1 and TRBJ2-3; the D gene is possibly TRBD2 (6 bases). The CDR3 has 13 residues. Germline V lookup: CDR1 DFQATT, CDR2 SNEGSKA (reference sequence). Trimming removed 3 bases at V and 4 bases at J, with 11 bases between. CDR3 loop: CSASGGVADTQYF. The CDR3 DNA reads TGCAGTGCTAGTGGAGGGGTAGCAGATACGCAGTATTTT.